This T cell receptor beta chain was found in a study of Graves' ophthalmopathy and Graves' hyperthyroidism. Germline CDR1 SGHTA, CDR2 FQGNSA. CDR3 length: 15 residues. V was cut by 5 bases and J by 5 bases, with 18 bases left in between. Amplifying from RNA transcripts, the study obtained TCR beta CDR3 regions. HTBI primers served in a first-round RT-PCR, which a second-round multiplex PCR followed. TCRdb fed the multiplex PCR reads into MiXCR, producing one record per CDR3 protein. The sample holds fewer than 600,000 distinct CDR3 sequences, over 13% seen once. In its sample, this clonotype was seen many times.

This sequence joins TRBV7-2 and TRBJ2-5, with a tentative D call TRBD1 (6 bases). Sequencing was carried out using blood. The TCR was taken from a woman in her twenties or thirties with Graves' ophthalmopathy. CDR3 bases: TGTGCCAGCAGCCTCAACCGGGACATTTTGGAGACCCAGTACTTC. Its protein is CASSLNRDILETQYF.